There are many counts of the clone carrying this T cell receptor (beta chain). A patient was excluded if there was uncontrolled infection, other autoimmune disease, pregnancy or lactation. From RNA transcripts, TCR beta CDR3 regions were amplified. The HTBI primer set was used in a first-round RT-PCR of the TCR CDR3. TCRdb recomputed calls from the multiplex PCR reads with MiXCR, one row per CDR3 protein. The repertoire holds a few hundred thousand distinct CDR3 sequences, more than 12% seen once, with more than 10% in the top ten. The CDR3 sequence is 12 residues long. V was trimmed by 7 bases and J by 3 bases, leaving 12 bases between them. Germline V CDR1 and CDR2: SQVTM, ANQGSEA. These data originate in a study of T cells in Graves' hyperthyroidism and ophthalmopathy. As for the study in general: The blood sample was taken at first diagnosis, before treatment began.

The TCR was taken from a woman aged 40 to 50 with Graves' hyperthyroidism that later progressed to Graves' ophthalmopathy. The sequenced sample was blood. The chain joins TRBV29-1 to TRBJ1-1, with no clear D. The CDR3 nucleotides read TGCAGCGCAACGAGGGCTGACACTGAAGCTTTCTTT. This sequence encodes CSATRADTEAFF.